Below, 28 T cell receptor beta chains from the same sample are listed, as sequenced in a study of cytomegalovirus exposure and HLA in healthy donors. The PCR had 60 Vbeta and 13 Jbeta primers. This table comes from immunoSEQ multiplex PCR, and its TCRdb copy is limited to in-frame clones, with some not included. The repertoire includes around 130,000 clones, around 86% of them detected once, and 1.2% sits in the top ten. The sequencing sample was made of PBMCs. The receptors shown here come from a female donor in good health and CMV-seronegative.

DNA for the CDR3: TGCGCCAGCAGCTTGGGTCAGAGGCCTTTGGGCACAGATACGCAGTATTTT. It encodes CASSLGQRPLGTDTQYF. The rearrangement joins TRBV5-1 to TRBJ2-3; D is uncertain. The CDR3 loop spans 17 amino acids. The germline V and J ends were trimmed by 0 bases and 1 base, with 15 bases remaining between them. Germline CDR1 SGHRS, CDR2 YFSETQ. Full variable domain (outside the CDR3, taken from reference TRBV5-1 and TRBJ2-3): KAGVTQTPRYLIKTRGQQVTLSCSPISGHRSVSWYQQTPGQGLQFLFEYFSETQRNKGNFPGRFSGRQFSNSRSEMNVSTLELGDSALYLCASSLGQRPLGTDTQYFGPGTRLTVL.

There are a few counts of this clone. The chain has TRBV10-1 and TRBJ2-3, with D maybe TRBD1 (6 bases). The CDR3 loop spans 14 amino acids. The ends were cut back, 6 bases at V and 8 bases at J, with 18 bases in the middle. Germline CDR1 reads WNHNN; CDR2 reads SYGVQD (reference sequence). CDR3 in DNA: TGCGCCAGCAGAAGGACAGTGGATGAGGGTACGCAGTATTTT. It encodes CASRRTVDEGTQYF.

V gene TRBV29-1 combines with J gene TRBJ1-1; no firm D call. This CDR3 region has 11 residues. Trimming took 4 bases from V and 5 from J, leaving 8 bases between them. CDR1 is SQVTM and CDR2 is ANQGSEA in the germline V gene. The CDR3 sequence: CSVAGLTEAFF. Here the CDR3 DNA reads TGCAGCGTTGCGGGATTAACTGAAGCTTTCTTT.

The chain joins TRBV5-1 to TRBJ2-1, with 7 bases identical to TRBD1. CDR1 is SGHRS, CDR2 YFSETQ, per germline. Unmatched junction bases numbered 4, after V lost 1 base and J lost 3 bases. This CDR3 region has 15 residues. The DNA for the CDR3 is TGCGCCAGCAGCTTGCAGGGGGTCGACTACAATGAGCAGTTCTTC. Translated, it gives CASSLQGVDYNEQFF. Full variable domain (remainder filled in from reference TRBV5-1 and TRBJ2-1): KAGVTQTPRYLIKTRGQQVTLSCSPISGHRSVSWYQQTPGQGLQFLFEYFSETQRNKGNFPGRFSGRQFSNSRSEMNVSTLELGDSALYLCASSLQGVDYNEQFFGPGTRLTVL.

CDR3: CASSFPESTNYGYTF. CDR3 bases: TGTGCCAGCAGCTTCCCCGAGAGTACTAACTATGGCTACACCTTC. The rearrangement uses TRBV5-4 and TRBJ1-2; no clear D gene. The germline V gene has CDR1 SGHNT and CDR2 YYREEE (reference sequence). The CDR3 covers 15 residues. V dropped 2 bases and J dropped 0 bases, with 11 bases sitting between them.

CDR3 sequence reads: CASSTDRDEQYF. CDR3 DNA sequence: TGTGCCAGCAGCACCGACAGGGACGAGCAGTACTTC. The gene calls are TRBV7-9 and TRBJ2-7, with 7 bases aligning to TRBD1. Germline-derived CDR1 and CDR2 are SEHNR and FQNEAQ (reference sequence). With 5 bases clipped from V and 5 bases from J, the junction kept 3 bases outside the gene matches. The CDR3 has 12 amino acids.

The CDR3 nucleotides read TGTGCCAGCTCACCACCGAAGACCGCGGGGGAGACCCAGTACTTC. It translates to CASSPPKTAGETQYF. The rearrangement uses TRBV18 and TRBJ2-5; perhaps TRBD2 as D (6 bases). Deletions cut 0 bases from V and 5 bases from J, with 13 bases between. Germline V gene sequence: CDR1 KGHSH, CDR2 LQKENI. The CDR3 covers 15 residues. Combining the CDR3 with reference TRBV18 and TRBJ2-5 gives the whole variable domain NAGVMQNPRHLVRRRGQEARLRCSPMKGHSHVYWYRQLPEEGLKFMVYLQKENIIDESGMPKERFSAEFPKEGPSILRIQQVVRGDSAAYFCASSPPKTAGETQYFGPGTRLLVL.

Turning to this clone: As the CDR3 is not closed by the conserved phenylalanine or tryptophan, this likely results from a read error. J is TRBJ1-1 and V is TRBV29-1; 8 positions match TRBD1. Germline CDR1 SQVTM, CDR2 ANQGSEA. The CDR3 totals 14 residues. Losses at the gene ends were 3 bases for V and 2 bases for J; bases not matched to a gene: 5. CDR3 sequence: CSVDGTGLNTEAFV. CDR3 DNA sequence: TGCAGCGTTGACGGGACAGGTTTAAACACTGAAGCTTTCGTT.

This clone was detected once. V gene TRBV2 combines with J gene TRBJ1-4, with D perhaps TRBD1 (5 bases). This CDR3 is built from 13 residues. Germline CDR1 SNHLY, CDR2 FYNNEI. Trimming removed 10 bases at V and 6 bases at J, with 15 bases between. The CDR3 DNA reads TGTGCCATCGGACACCCTGGGGATGAAAAACTGTTTTTT. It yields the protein CAIGHPGDEKLFF.

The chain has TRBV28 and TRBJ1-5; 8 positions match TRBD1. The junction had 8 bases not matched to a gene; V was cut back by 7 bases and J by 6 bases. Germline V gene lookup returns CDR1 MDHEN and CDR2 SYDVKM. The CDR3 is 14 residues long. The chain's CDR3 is CASTPTGETQPQHF. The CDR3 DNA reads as TGTGCCAGCACCCCGACAGGGGAGACTCAGCCCCAGCATTTT. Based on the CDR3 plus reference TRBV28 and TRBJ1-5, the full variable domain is DVKVTQSSRYLVKRTGEKVFLECVQDMDHENMFWYRQDPGLGLRLIYFSYDVKMKEKGDIPEGYSVSREKKERFSLILESASTNQTSMYLCASTPTGETQPQHFGDGTRLSIL.

This chain's CDR3 is CASRAPPGTEAFF. The CDR3 nucleotides are TGCGCCAGCAGAGCTCCCCCGGGTACTGAAGCTTTCTTT. This chain links TRBV10-1 with TRBJ1-1, with unresolved D. The germline gives CDR1 WNHNN, CDR2 SYGVQD (reference sequence). This CDR3 is 13 amino acids long. Trimming left V 6 bases short and J 5 bases short, with 13 bases between.

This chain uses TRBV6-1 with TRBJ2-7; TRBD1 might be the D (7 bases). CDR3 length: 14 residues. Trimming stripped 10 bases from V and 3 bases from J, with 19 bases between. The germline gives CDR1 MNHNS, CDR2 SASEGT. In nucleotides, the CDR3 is TGTGCCACCAGGACGCGGGACAGAGACTACGAGCAGTACTTC. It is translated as CATRTRDRDYEQYF.

As DNA, the CDR3 is TGTGCCAGCAGCCAAGGGACACACGAGCAGTACTTC. It specifies CASSQGTHEQYF. The chain has TRBV4-2 and TRBJ2-7; tentative D call: TRBD1 (5 bases). V was clipped by 1 base and J by 5 bases, with 6 bases between them. From germline, CDR1 is LGHNA and CDR2 YNFKEQ. There are 12 residues in the CDR3.

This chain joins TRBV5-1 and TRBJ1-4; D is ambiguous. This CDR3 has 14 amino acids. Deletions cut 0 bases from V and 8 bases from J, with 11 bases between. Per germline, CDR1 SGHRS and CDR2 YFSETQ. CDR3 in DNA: TGCGCCAGCAGCTTGGAGAGGGAAGGCGAAAAACTGTTTTTT. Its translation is CASSLEREGEKLFF.

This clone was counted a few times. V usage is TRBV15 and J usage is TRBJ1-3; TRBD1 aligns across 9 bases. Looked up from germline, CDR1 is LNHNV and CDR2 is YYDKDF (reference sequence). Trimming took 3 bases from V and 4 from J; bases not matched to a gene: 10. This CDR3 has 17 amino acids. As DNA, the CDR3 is TGTGCCACCAGCAGCGTCTTACAGGGGGCGGGAGGAAACACCATATATTTT. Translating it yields CATSSVLQGAGGNTIYF.

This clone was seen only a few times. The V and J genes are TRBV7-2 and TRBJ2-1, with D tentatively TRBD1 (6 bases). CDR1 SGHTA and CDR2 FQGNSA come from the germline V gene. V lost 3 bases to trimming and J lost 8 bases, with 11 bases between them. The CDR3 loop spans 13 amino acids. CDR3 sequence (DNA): TGTGCCAGCAGCTTGGACAGCCTGGATGAGCAGTTCTTC. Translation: CASSLDSLDEQFF.

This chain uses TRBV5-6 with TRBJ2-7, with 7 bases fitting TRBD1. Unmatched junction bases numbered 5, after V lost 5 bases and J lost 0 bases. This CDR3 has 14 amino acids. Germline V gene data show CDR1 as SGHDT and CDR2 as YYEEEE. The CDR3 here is CASRDRRTSYEQYF. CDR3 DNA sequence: TGTGCCAGCAGGGACAGGAGGACCTCCTACGAGCAGTACTTC.

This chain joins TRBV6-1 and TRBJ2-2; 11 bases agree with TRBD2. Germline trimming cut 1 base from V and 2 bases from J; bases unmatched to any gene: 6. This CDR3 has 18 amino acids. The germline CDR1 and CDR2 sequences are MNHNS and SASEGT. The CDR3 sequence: CASSEDPGTSGNTGELFF. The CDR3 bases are TGTGCCAGCAGTGAAGATCCCGGGACTAGCGGTAACACCGGGGAGCTGTTTTTT.

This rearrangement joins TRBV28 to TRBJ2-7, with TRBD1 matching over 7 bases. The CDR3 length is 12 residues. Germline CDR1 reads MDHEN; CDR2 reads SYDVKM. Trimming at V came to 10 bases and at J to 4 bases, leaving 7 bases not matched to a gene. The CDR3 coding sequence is TGTGCCACCCGGGACAGAATTTACGAGCAGTACTTC. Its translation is CATRDRIYEQYF.

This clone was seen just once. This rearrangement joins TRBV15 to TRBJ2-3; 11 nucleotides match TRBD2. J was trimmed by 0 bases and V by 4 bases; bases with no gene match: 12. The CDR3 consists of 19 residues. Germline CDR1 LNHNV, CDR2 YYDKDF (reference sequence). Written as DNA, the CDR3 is TGTGCCACCAGCATTCCTAGCGGGAGGCCTACCGCTAGCACAGATACGCAGTATTTT. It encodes CATSIPSGRPTASTDTQYF.

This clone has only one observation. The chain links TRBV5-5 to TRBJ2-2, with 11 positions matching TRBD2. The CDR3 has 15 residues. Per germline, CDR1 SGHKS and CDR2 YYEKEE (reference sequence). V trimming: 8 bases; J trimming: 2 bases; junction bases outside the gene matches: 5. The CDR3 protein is CASRTSGPNTGELFF. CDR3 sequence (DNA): TGTGCCAGTAGGACTAGCGGGCCCAACACCGGGGAGCTGTTTTTT.

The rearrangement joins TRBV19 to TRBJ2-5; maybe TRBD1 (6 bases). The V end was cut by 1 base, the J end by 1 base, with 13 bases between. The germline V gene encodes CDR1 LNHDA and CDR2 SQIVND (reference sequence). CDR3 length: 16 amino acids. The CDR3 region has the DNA TGTGCCAGTAGTATAGGGGGTAGGGGGTTCCAAGAGACCCAGTACTTC. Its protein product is CASSIGGRGFQETQYF. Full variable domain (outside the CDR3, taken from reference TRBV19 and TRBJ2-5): DGGITQSPKYLFRKEGQNVTLSCEQNLNHDAMYWYRQDPGQGLRLIYYSQIVNDFQKGDIAEGYSVSREKKESFPLTVTSAQKNPTAFYLCASSIGGRGFQETQYFGPGTRLLVL.

The CDR3 loop is CASSGLPGGSTEAFF. The CDR3 nucleotides read TGTGCCAGCAGCGGGCTCCCCGGGGGTAGCACTGAAGCTTTCTTT. This rearrangement joins TRBV7-2 to TRBJ1-1; D is perhaps TRBD1 (5 bases). CDR3 length: 15 amino acids. Trimming cost V 5 bases and J 4 bases, with 17 bases left between them. Germline CDR1 SGHTA, CDR2 FQGNSA.

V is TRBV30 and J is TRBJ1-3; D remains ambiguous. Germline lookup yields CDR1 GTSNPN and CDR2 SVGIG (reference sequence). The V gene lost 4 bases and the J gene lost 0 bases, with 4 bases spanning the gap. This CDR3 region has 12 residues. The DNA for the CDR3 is TGTGCCTGGACAGTCTCTGGAAACACCATATATTTT. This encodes CAWTVSGNTIYF. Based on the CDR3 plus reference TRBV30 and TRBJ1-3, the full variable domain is SQTIHQWPATLVQPVGSPLSLECTVEGTSNPNLYWYRQAAGRGLQLLFYSVGIGQISSEVPQNLSASRPQDRQFILSSKKLLLSDSGFYLCAWTVSGNTIYFGEGSWLTVV.

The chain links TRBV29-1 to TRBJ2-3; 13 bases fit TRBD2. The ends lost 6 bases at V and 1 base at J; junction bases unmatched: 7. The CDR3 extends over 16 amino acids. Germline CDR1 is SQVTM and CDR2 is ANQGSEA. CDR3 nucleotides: TGCAGCGTCCGCTTACTAGCGGGAGGGCGCACAGATACGCAGTATTTT. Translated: CSVRLLAGGRTDTQYF.

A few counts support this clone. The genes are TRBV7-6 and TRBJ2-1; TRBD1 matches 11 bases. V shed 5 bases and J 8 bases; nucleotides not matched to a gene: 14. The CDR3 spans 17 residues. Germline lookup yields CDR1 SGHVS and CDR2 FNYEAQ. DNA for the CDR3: TGTGCCAGCAGCCCCCGGACAGGGGGCCTTCTGGTGGATGAGCAGTTCTTC. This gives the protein CASSPRTGGLLVDEQFF. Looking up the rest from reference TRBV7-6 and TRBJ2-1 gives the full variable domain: GAGVSQSPRYKVTKRGQDVALRCDPISGHVSLYWYRQALGQGPEFLTYFNYEAQQDKSGLPNDRFSAERPEGSISTLTIQRTEQRDSAMYRCASSPRTGGLLVDEQFFGPGTRLTVL.

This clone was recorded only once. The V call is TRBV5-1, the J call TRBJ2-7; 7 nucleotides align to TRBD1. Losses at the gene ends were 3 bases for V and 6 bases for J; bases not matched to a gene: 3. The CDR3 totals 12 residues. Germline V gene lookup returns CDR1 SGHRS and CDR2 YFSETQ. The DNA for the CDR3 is TGCGCCAGCAGCTCAGACAGGGCCGAGCAGTACTTC. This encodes CASSSDRAEQYF. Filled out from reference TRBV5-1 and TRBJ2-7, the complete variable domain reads KAGVTQTPRYLIKTRGQQVTLSCSPISGHRSVSWYQQTPGQGLQFLFEYFSETQRNKGNFPGRFSGRQFSNSRSEMNVSTLELGDSALYLCASSSDRAEQYFGPGTRLTVT.

DNA of the CDR3: TGTGCCAGCAGCTCCTCGGGACAACTACCTTACGAGCAGTACTTC. It yields the protein CASSSSGQLPYEQYF. The chain has TRBV7-3 and TRBJ2-7; D perhaps matches TRBD1 (6 bases). Trimming left V 4 bases short and J 4 bases short, with 17 bases between. CDR1 and CDR2 (germline): SGHTA, FQGTGA. The CDR3 is made up of 15 amino acids.